This record looks at one TCR beta chain sequence and its context. This sample stems from a study of blood T cell repertoires in COVID-19. Using immunoSEQ multiplex PCR, the repertoire was profiled, and TCRdb retains in-frame clones only, with some absent. This repertoire shows 300,000 to 400,000 clones, approximately 81% found once; its top ten account for under 2%. V was pared by 7 bases and J by 3 bases, with 19 bases between. The CDR3 spans 16 residues. The germline gives CDR1 SEHNR, CDR2 FQNEAQ (reference sequence). Sequenced material: PBMCs or T cells enriched from blood (not recorded which). The clonotype comes from a woman in her twenties or thirties who had been exposed to COVID-19. The chain recombines TRBV7-9 with TRBJ1-5, with D perhaps matching TRBD1 (5 bases). The chain's CDR3 is CASNPLAGGPNQPQHF. Written as DNA, the CDR3 is TGTGCCAGCAACCCGCTAGCGGGGGGTCCCAATCAGCCCCAGCATTTT.